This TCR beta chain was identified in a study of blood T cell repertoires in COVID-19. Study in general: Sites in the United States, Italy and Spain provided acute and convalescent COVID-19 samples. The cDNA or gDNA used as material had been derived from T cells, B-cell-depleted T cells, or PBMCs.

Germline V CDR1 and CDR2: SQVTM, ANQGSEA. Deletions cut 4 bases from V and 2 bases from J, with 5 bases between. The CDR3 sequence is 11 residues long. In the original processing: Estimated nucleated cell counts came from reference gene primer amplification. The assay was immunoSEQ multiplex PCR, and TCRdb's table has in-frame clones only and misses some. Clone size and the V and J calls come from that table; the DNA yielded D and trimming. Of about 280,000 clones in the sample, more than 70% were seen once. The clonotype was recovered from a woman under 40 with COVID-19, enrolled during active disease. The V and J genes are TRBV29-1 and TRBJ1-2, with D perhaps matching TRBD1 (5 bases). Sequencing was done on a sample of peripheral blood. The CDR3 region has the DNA TGCAGCGTTGGACAGAACTATGGCTACACCTTC. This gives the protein CSVGQNYGYTF.